Sequencing of this T cell receptor beta chain was carried out in a study of a mutant IDH1 vaccine in newly diagnosed glioma. About this clone itself: No antigen is known for it.

This CDR3 comprises 15 residues. With 5 bases removed from V and 3 bases from J, the gap between germline ends came to 16 bases. Germline CDR1 MDHEN, CDR2 SYDVKM. Sequencing was performed with immunoSEQ multiplex PCR; in TCRdb, only in-frame clones are kept and a portion is missing. The sample holds about 46,000 clones; approximately 92% are singletons and the top ten take 2% to 2.5%. Time point noted: week 35, safety follow-up. Doses consisted of 300 ug of mutant IDH1 20-mer peptide each, paired with topical imiquimod. Sequencing was performed on PBMCs, taken from a glioma patient whose treatment included an IDH1 peptide vaccine. This chain uses TRBV28 with TRBJ2-5, with D possibly being TRBD1 or TRBD2 (7 bases each). This clonotype was obtained from a man between 50 and 59 years old with glioma. The CDR3 DNA is TGTGCCAGCAGTCTCCAGGGGGGGCGAAAAGAGACCCAGTACTTC. It translates to CASSLQGGRKETQYF.